These 2 T cell receptor beta chains share one sample of origin, sequenced in a study of radiotherapy plus CTLA-4 blockade in lung cancer. Assay: immunoSEQ multiplex PCR; the TCRdb copy retains only in-frame clones and omits some. Among tens of thousands of clones listed, 70% to 75% were seen once. The specimen was peripheral blood, collected from a patient treated with radiotherapy plus ipilimumab. The source is a human donor with non-small cell lung cancer whose response to radiotherapy plus ipilimumab could not be evaluated.

The V call is TRBV10-3, the J call TRBJ1-5, with 8 bases that match TRBD1. CDR3 length: 17 amino acids. V was pared by 0 bases and J by 7 bases, with 11 bases of the junction left unmatched. Germline CDR1 is ENHRY and CDR2 is SYGVKD. CDR3: CAISESKVGQGPQPQHF. CDR3 nucleotides: TGTGCCATCAGTGAGTCGAAGGTTGGACAGGGTCCCCAGCCCCAGCATTTT.

The V gene is TRBV11-3, the J gene TRBJ2-1; TRBD2 is a possible D gene (6 bases). Trimming cost V 0 bases and J 0 bases, with 18 bases left between them. CDR3 length equals 19 residues. Germline CDR1 is SGHNT and CDR2 is YENEEA. CDR3 DNA sequence: TGTGCCAGCAGCTTAGATCTTAGATGGGACTTTAGCTCCTACAATGAGCAGTTCTTC. It translates to CASSLDLRWDFSSYNEQFF.